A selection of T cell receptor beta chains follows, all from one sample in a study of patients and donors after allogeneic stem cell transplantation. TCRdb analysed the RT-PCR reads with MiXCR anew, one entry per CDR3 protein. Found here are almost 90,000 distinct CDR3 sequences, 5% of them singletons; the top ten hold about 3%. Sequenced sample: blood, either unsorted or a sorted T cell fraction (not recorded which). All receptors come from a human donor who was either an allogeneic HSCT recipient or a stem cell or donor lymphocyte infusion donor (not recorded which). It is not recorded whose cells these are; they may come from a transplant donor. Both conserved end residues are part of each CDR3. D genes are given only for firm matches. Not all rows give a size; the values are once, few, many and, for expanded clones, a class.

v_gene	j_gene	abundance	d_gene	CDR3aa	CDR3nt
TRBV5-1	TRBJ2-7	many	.	CASSLVSTGTSEQYF	TGCGCCAGCAGCTTGGTTTCAACTGGAACTAGCGAGCAGTACTTC
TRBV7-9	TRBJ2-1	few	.	CASSLGNVLGEQFF	TGTGCCAGCAGCTTAGGAAACGTTTTGGGTGAGCAGTTCTTC
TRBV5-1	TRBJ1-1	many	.	CASSGKVENTEAFF	TGCGCCAGCAGCGGAAAGGTAGAGAACACTGAAGCTTTCTTT
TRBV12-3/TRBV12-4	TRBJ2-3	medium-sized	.	CASRPEGTLGDTQYF	TGTGCCAGCAGACCAGAAGGTACCTTGGGAGATACGCAGTATTTT
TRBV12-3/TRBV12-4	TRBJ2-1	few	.	CASSFLRLWDEQFF	TGTGCCAGCAGTTTTTTGAGACTATGGGATGAGCAGTTCTTC
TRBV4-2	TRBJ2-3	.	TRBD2	CASSQDKRGTDTQYF	TGTGCCAGCAGCCAAGACAAGCGGGGGACAGATACGCAGTATTTT
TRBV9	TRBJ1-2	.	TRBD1	CASGHTGDRYTF	TGTGCCAGCGGACACACAGGGGATCGCTACACCTTC
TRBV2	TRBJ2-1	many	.	CASEAWGEQFF	TGTGCCAGCGAGGCCTGGGGTGAGCAGTTCTTC
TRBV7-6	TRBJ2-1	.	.	CASSRTGGMSNEQFF	TGTGCCAGCAGCCGTACAGGAGGGATGTCCAATGAGCAGTTCTTC
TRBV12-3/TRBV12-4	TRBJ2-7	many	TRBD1	CASSLRGTGRGPSNEQYF	TGTGCCAGCAGTTTAAGGGGGACAGGGCGAGGCCCCAGCAACGAGCAGTACTTC
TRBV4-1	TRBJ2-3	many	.	CASSQSLVQSHLAQYF	TGCGCCAGCAGCCAATCACTAGTCCAAAGCCACTTAGCGCAGTATTTT
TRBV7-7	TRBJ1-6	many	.	CASSFDTGSPLHF	TGTGCTAGCAGCTTCGACACGGGTTCACCCCTCCACTTT
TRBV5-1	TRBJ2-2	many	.	CASSPGDTGELFF	TGCGCCAGCAGCCCCGGGGACACCGGGGAGCTGTTTTTT
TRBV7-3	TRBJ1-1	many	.	CASSPQPEAEAFF	TGTGCCAGCAGCCCCCAACCTGAAGCTGAAGCTTTCTTT
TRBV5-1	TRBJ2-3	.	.	CASSLDQGTDTQYF	TGCGCCAGCAGCTTGGATCAGGGCACAGATACGCAGTATTTT
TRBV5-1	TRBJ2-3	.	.	CASTRGGEGTDTQYF	TGCGCCAGCACTCGCGGGGGCGAGGGGACAGATACGCAGTATTTT
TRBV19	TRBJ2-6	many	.	CASMGRRISGANVLTF	TGTGCCAGTATGGGGCGGAGAATTTCTGGGGCCAACGTCCTGACTTTC
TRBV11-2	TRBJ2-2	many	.	CASSPFLGGGELFF	TGTGCCAGCAGCCCCTTCTTGGGCGGCGGGGAGCTGTTTTTT
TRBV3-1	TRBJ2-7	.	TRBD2	CASSPAGGDTAKQYF	TGTGCCAGCAGCCCGGCGGGAGGCGATACCGCTAAGCAGTACTTC
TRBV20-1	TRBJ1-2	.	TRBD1	CSAKVGLLEGQGAIYGYTF	TGCAGTGCAAAAGTGGGCCTTCTAGAAGGCCAGGGGGCGATCTATGGCTACACCTTC
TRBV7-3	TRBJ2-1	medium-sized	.	CASRGLVGVGEQFF	TGTGCCAGCAGAGGGCTAGTGGGAGTCGGGGAGCAGTTCTTC
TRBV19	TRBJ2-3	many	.	CASSIPVSSDTQYF	TGTGCCAGTAGTATTCCAGTCTCTTCAGATACGCAGTATTTT
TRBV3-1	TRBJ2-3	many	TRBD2	CASRDSGSRTDTQYF	TGTGCCAGCAGGGATAGCGGGTCCCGCACAGATACGCAGTATTTT
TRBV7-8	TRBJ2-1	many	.	CASSYPPVYNEQFF	TGTGCCAGCAGCTATCCGCCAGTGTACAATGAGCAGTTCTTC
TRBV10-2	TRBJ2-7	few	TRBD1	CASSGSTGRNEQYF	TGCGCCAGCAGCGGATCGACAGGGCGTAACGAGCAGTACTTC
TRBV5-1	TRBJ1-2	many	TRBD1	CASSFDREDGYTF	TGCGCCAGCAGTTTCGACAGGGAGGATGGCTACACCTTC
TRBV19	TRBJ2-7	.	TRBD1	CASKGQGSEQYF	TGTGCCAGTAAAGGACAGGGTTCCGAGCAGTACTTC
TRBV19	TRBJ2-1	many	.	CASSIGWRGKGRINEQFF	TGTGCCAGTAGTATAGGATGGAGGGGAAAGGGGCGCATTAATGAGCAGTTCTTC
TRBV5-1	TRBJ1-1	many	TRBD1	CASSQRLAERTGITEAFF	TGCGCCAGCAGCCAGCGACTAGCGGAACGGACAGGGATCACTGAAGCTTTCTTT
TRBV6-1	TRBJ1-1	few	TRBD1	CASRRTGTGNTEAFF	TGTGCCAGCAGAAGGACCGGGACAGGGAACACTGAAGCTTTCTTT
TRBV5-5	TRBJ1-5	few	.	CASSPSLTIDWGQPQHF	TGTGCCAGCAGCCCCAGTCTAACGATTGATTGGGGTCAGCCCCAGCATTTT
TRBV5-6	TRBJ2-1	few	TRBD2	CASSALLETLAGADEQFF	TGTGCCAGCAGCGCCCTTTTGGAAACACTAGCGGGAGCCGATGAGCAGTTCTTC
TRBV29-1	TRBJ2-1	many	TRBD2	CSVVTSGGRSSYNEQFF	TGCAGCGTTGTGACTAGCGGGGGCCGAAGCTCCTACAATGAGCAGTTCTTC
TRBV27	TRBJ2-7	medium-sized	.	CASSLPSGTTPGYEQYF	TGTGCCAGCAGTTTACCGTCCGGGACCACGCCTGGGTACGAGCAGTACTTC
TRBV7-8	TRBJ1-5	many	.	CASTPGGAQPQHF	TGTGCCAGCACCCCGGGGGGGGCTCAGCCCCAGCATTTT
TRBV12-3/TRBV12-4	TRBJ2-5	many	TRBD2	CASSFMSAVGGGTQYF	TGTGCCAGCAGTTTTATGTCGGCAGTCGGCGGGGGGACCCAGTACTTC
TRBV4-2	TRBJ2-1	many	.	CASSQDISSSYNEQFF	TGTGCCAGCAGCCAAGATATCTCCAGCAGCTACAATGAGCAGTTCTTC
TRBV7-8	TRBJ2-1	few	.	CASSYTGSSSNEQFF	TGTGCCAGCAGCTATACAGGGAGTTCTAGCAATGAGCAGTTCTTC
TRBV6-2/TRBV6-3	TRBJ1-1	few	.	CASSYSSVAMNTEAFF	TGTGCCAGCAGTTACTCGAGTGTAGCCATGAACACTGAAGCTTTCTTT
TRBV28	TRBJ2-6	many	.	CASSLQGSNVLTF	TGTGCCAGCAGTTTACAGGGATCCAACGTCCTGACTTTC
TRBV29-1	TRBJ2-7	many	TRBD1	CSVETRTGGLEEQYF	TGCAGCGTCGAAACTCGGACAGGGGGACTGGAAGAGCAGTACTTC
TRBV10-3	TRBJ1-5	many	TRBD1	CAIIRTGALSHSNQPQHF	TGTGCCATCATCAGGACAGGGGCGCTTTCACATAGCAATCAGCCCCAGCATTTT
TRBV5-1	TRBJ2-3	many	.	CASSKTGTSTDTQYF	TGCGCCAGCAGCAAGACAGGGACTAGCACAGATACGCAGTATTTT
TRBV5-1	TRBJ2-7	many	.	CASSLELPYEQYF	TGCGCCAGCAGCTTGGAACTACCGTACGAGCAGTACTTC
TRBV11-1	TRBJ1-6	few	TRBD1	CASSGRTGGNSPLHF	TGTGCCAGCAGCGGACGGACAGGGGGCAATTCACCCCTCCACTTT
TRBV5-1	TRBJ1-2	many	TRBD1	CASSLIPTGGVGYGYTF	TGCGCCAGCAGCTTGATCCCGACAGGGGGAGTTGGGTATGGCTACACCTTC